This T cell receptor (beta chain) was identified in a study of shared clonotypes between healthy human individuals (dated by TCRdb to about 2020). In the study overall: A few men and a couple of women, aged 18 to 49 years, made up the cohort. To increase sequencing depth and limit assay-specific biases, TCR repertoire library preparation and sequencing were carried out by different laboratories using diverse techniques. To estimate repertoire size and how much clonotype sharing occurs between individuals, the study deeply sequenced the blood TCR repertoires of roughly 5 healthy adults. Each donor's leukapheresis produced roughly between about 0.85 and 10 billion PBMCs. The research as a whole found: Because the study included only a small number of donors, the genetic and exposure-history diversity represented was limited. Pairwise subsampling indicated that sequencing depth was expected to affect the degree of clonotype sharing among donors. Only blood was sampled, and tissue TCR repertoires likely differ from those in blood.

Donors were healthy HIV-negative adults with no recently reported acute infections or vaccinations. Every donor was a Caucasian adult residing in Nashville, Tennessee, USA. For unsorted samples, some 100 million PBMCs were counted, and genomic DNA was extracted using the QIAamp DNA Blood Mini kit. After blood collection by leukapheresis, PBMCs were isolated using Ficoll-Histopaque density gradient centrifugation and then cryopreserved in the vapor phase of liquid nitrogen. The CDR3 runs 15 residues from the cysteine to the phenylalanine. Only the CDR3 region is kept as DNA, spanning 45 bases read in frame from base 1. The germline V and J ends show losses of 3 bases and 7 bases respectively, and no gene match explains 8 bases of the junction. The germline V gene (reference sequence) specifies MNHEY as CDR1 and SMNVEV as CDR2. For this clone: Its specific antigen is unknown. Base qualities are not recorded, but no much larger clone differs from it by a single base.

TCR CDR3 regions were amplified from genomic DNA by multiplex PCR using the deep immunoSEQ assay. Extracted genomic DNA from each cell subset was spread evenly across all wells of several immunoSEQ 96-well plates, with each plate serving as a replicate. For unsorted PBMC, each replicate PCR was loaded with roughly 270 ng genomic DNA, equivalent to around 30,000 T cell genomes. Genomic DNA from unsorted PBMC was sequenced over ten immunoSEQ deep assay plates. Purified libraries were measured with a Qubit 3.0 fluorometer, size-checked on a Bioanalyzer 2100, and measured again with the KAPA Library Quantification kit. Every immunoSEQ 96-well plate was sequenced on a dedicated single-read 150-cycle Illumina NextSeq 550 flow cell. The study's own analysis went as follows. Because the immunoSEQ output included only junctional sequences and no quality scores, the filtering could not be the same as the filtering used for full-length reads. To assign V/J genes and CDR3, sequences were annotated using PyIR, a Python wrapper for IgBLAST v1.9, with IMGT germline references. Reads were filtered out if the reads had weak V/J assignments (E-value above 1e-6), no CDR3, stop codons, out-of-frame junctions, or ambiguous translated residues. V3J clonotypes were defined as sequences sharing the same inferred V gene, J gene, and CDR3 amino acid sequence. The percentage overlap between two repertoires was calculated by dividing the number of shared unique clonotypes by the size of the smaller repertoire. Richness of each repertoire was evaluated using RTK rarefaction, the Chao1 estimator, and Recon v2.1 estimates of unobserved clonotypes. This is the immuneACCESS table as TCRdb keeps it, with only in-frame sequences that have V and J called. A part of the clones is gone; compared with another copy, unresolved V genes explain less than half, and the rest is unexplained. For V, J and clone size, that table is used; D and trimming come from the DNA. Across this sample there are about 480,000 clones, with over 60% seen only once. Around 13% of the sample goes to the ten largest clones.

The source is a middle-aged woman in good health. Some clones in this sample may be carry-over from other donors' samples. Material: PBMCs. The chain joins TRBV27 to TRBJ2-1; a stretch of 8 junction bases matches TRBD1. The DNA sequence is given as TGTGCCAGCAGTTTTCAGGACAGGGAGGTTAATGAGCAGTTCTTC. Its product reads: CASSFQDREVNEQFF.